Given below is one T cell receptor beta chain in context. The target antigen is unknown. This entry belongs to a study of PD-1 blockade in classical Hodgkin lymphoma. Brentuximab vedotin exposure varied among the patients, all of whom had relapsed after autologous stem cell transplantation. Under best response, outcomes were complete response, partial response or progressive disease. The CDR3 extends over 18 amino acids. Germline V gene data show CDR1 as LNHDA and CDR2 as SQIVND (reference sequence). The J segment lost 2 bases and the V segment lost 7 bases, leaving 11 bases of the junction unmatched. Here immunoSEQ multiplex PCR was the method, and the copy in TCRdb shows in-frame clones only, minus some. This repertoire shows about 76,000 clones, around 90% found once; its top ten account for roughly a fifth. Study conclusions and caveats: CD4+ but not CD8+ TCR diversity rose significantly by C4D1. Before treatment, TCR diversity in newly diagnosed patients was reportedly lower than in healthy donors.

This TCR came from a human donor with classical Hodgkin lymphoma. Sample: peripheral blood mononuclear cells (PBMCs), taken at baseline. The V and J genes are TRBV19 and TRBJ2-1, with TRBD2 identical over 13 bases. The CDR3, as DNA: TGTGCCAGTACCCTCAAAGGGACTAGCGGGACTACCTACAATGAGCAGTTCTTC. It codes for CASTLKGTSGTTYNEQFF.